This TCR beta chain was sequenced in a study of T cells after yellow fever vaccination. Across the study: Researchers used SMART-Seq v4 Ultra Low Input to prepare fractions that had low cell numbers. Study outcomes and limitations: Clones that expanded after primary vaccination mostly reappeared after the booster (approximately 96% CD4, around 87% CD8).

Universal primer sites and UMIs were introduced during 5'RACE template-switching synthesis of TCR cDNA. TCRdb re-analysed the 5' RACE reads in MiXCR, keeping a single row per CDR3 protein. The profile shows a few hundred thousand distinct CDR3 sequences, roughly a sixth of them singletons. V shed 4 bases and J 10 bases; nucleotides not matched to a gene: 9. The CDR3 has 13 amino acids. Germline CDR1 reads DFQATT; CDR2 reads SNEGSKA (reference sequence). A few counts support this clonotype. The antigen is not known. V and J are TRBV20-1 and TRBJ2-1; 8 bases line up with TRBD1. The receptor was isolated from a man aged 18 to 30 who received the YFV17D yellow fever vaccine. Here the sequenced sample was PBMCs, taken before the yellow fever booster vaccination. For the CDR3, the DNA is TGCAGTGCTATCATGGACAGGGTAGGGGAGCAGTTCTTC. This gives the protein CSAIMDRVGEQFF.